This T cell receptor (beta chain) was sequenced during a study of blood T cell repertoires in COVID-19. TCRdb's table, derived via immunoSEQ multiplex PCR, lists solely in-frame clones and lacks some. The data show around 220,000 clones, with 86% seen just once and about a tenth held by the top ten. V lost 7 bases to trimming and J lost 4 bases, with 11 bases between them. The length of the CDR3 is 13 residues. Germline V lookup: CDR1 MNHEY, CDR2 SVGAGI. Input material: peripheral blood. This clonotype originated in a woman between 45 and 60 years old with COVID-19, enrolled during active disease. The chain recombines TRBV6-5 with TRBJ1-5; D is unclear. The CDR3 nucleotides read TGTGCCAGCAAATTTAATCAGAATCAGCCCCAGCATTTT. This translates into CASKFNQNQPQHF.